This section outlines one TCR beta chain sequence together with its context. Only a few counts were recorded for this clonotype. There is no known antigen for this receptor. Base qualities were left out, and no much larger clone turns up one base away. These data belong to a study of glioma-infiltrating T cells (dated by TCRdb to about 2016). Some background on the complete study: Low-grade gliomas were represented by WHO grade II oligodendrogliomas or astrocytomas, and glioblastomas were represented by WHO grade IV tumors that were sampled at initial rather than recurrent diagnosis. TCR alpha- and beta-chain repertoires were sequenced from glioma tissue, non-neoplastic brain tissue and matched peripheral blood mononuclear cells. To measure how far tissue and blood T-cell populations diverged, each tissue-infiltrating repertoire was compared against the peripheral blood repertoire of the same patient. Dexamethasone was administered to glioma patients for six or fewer days before surgery. Three low-grade glioma patients, fewer than 10 primary glioblastoma patients and three non-glioma patients contributing non-neoplastic brain tissue were included in the paired cohort. For blood libraries, the target was about 4.5- to 10-fold sequencing coverage of about 920,000 peripheral T cells.

Study-level results and caveats: Only a very small number of CDR3 sequences turned up in both tissue and blood, a result put down to high CDR3 diversity combined with limited sampling. Patients with low tissue-blood divergence were marked by a signature set of shared blood CDR3 motifs, and this signature set was depleted in highly divergent patients. Group comparisons were based on small numbers of patients: three non-neoplastic, three low-grade glioma and several glioblastoma patients. VJ-independent divergence between tissue and blood was below expectation in non-neoplastic patients but above expectation in all gliomas, especially low-grade gliomas.

The iRepertoire nested amplicon-rescue multiplex PCR (arm-PCR) platform was used to amplify TCR alpha and beta CDR3 regions from RNA. One-step reverse transcription and amplification used roughly 100-400 ng of tissue mRNA or PBMC total RNA as input. Following bead purification, Illumina adapters were added by a secondary multiplex PCR, and the libraries were gel-purified between 200 and 400 bp. Internal 6-nucleotide barcodes were carried by the libraries and were used for demultiplexing. Libraries were sequenced on an Illumina MiSeq with 2x220 or 2x250 nucleotide paired-end reads. For the original study's pipeline: Paired reads were merged using FLASH 1.2.11 and aligned with BWA-MEM to the GRCh37 human genome, and TRA and TRB reads were then extracted. For V and J assignment, an IMGT-derived reference of cassette sequences and CDR3 motifs that included pseudogenes was used. Three-frame translation of reads was performed, and productive CDR3s were defined as those with a C...FGXG motif and no stop codons. A clonotype was defined as a unique combination of a V-J cassette pair and a CDR3 amino acid sequence. Filtering of reads was based on Hamming distance, with the threshold set by the sequence error rate of each sample in mapped regions. The public reads were quality trimmed at Q25 with fastp and then assembled into clones with MiXCR by TCRdb, keeping productive beta chains. Identical CDR3 protein sequences are pooled into one entry, listed with their most common genes and DNA. The V and J calls and clone size come from TCRdb's table, not from the authors' own analysis. For this sample there are 300,000 to 450,000 distinct CDR3 sequences; 41% appear just once. The ten most abundant clones make up approximately 12% of the sample.

Surgical brain or tumor specimens were cryofrozen in liquid nitrogen immediately after resection, and peripheral blood cells were collected concurrently. The CDR1 and CDR2 encoded by the germline V gene (reference sequence) are DFQATT and SNEGSKA. The CDR3 contains 11 residues, cysteine and phenylalanine counted. Only the CDR3 region is kept as DNA, spanning 33 bases read in frame from base 1. V and J are truncated by 3 bases and 7 bases respectively, leaving an intervening sequence of 10 bases. Sequencing used glioma tissue, nonneoplastic brain tissue, or PBMCs (not recorded which). The receptor was isolated from a human donor with low-grade glioma or glioblastoma, undergoing nonglioma brain surgery, or in good health (not recorded which). The rearrangement combines TRBV20-1 with TRBJ2-7; a tentative D match to TRBD1 spans 6 bases. The nucleotides are TGCAGTGCTAGTCTCAGGGGAGAGCAGTACTTC. Its product reads: CSASLRGEQYF.